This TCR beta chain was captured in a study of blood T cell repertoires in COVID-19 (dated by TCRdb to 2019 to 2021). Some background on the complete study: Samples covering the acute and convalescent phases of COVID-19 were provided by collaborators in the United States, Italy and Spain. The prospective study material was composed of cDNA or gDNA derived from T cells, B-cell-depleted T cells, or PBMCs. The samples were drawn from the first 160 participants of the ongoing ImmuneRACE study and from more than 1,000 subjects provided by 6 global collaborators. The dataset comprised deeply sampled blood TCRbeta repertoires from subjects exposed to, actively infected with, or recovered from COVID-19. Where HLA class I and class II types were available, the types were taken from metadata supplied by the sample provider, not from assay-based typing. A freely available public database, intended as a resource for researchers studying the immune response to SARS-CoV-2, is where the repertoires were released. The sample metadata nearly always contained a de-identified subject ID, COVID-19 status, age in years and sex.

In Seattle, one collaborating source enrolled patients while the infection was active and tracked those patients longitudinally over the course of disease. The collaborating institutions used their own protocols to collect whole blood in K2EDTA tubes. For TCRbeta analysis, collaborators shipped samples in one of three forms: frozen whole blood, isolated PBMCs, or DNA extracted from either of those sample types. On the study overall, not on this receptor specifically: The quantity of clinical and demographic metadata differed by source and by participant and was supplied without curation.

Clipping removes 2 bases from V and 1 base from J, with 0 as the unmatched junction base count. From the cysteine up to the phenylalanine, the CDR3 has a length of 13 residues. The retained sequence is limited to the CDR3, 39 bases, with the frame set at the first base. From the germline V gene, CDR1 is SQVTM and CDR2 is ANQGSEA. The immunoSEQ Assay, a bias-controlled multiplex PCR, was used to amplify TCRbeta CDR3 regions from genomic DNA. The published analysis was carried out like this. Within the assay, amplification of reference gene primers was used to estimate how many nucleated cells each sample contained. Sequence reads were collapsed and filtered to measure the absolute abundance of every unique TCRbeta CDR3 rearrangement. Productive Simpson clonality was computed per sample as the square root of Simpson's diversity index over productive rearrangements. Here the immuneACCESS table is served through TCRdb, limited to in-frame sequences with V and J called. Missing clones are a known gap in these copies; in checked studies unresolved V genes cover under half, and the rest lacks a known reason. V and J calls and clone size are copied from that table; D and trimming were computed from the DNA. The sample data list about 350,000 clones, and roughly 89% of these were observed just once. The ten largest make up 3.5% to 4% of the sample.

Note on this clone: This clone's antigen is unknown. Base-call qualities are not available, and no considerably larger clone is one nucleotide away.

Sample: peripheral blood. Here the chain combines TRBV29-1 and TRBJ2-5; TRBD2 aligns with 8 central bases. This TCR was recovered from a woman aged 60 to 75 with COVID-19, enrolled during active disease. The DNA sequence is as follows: TGCAGCGTTGAACGGGGGGGCCAAGAGACCCAGTACTTC. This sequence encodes CSVERGGQETQYF.